This T cell receptor (beta chain) was documented in a study of identical twins. Overall study findings and caveats: For out-of-frame alpha sequences shared by twins, low generation probability was in excess.

Healthy Caucasians, and only they, were the donors. One entry per CDR3 protein, called by TCRdb with MiXCR from the 5' RACE reads. The table includes roughly 490,000 distinct CDR3 sequences, roughly an eighth detected once. V lost 0 bases and J lost 4, with 16 bases in between. The V gene's germline CDR1 is LGHNA and CDR2 YSLEER. This CDR3 contains 18 residues. Points on this clonotype: Its antigen is undetermined.

These data were likewise used in another study, on yellow fever vaccine responses in identical twins. As that report states: Twins reportedly appeared to share part of their vaccine T cell response while keeping part individual.

The specimen was CD4+ T cells sorted from blood. The receptor's source is a woman younger than 30 in good health. V gene TRBV4-3 combines with J gene TRBJ2-6; D could derive from TRBD1 or TRBD2 (5 bases each). The CDR3: CASSQDLRGLGGANVLTF. The CDR3 DNA reads TGCGCCAGCAGCCAAGATCTCCGGGGCCTTGGAGGGGCCAACGTCCTGACTTTC.